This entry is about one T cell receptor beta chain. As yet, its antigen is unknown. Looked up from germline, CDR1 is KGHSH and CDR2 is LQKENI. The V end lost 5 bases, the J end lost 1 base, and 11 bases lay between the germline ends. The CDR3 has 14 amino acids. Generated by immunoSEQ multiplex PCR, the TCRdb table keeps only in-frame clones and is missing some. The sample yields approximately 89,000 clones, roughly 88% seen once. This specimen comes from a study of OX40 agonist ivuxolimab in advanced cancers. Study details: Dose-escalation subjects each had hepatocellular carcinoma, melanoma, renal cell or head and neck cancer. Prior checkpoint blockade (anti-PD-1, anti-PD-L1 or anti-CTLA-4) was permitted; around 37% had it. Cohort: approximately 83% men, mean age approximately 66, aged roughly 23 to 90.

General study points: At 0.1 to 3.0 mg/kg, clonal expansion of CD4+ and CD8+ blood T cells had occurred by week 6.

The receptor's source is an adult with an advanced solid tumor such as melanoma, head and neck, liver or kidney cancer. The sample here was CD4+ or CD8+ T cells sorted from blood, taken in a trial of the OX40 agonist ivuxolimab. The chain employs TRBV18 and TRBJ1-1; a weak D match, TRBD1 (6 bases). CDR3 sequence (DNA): TGTGCCAGCTCAGGGCAGGGGCCGAACACTGAAGCTTTCTTT. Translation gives CASSGQGPNTEAFF.